The source of this T cell receptor beta chain is a study of CD8+ T cells in alopecia areata. This CDR3 spans 15 amino acids. V trimming: 3 bases; J trimming: 8 bases; junction bases outside the gene matches: 3. CDR1 and CDR2 from the germline V gene are SGHDN and FVKESK. With respect to this clone: Its antigen is as yet unknown.

Reverse transcription of extracted RNA yielded cDNA, which provided the sequencing template. Produced via immunoSEQ multiplex PCR; TCRdb's table is partial and in-frame only. This table holds roughly 180,000 clones, around 63% found once. Study results and caveats: Elevated clonality characterized lesional scalp relative to normal scalp, particularly in alopecia totalis/universalis.

The sequencing used CD4+ T cells sorted from blood, collected at week 0. The receptor was derived from a human donor with alopecia areata. The chain uses TRBV14 and TRBJ2-1, with 14 bases matching TRBD2. The CDR3 nucleotides read TGTGCCAGCAGCCAGACTAGCGGGGGGGCCGATGAGCAGTTCTTC. Its translation: CASSQTSGGADEQFF.